The present entry profiles one T cell receptor (beta chain) with its context. This clonotype was picked up many times. Its antigen specificity is not known. Base quality data are lacking; no much larger clone is found one base away. The CDR3 runs 15 amino acids, cysteine and phenylalanine included. Of all the DNA, just the CDR3 is kept, 45 bases in frame from base 1. Sequences MDHEN (CDR1) and SYDVKM (CDR2) are obtained from the germline V gene. V sheds 3 bases and J sheds 5 bases, leaving 13 bases between their ends. The time point tag for this specimen amounts to: technical triplicate 1. For the unsorted PBMC libraries, 2 million PBMCs were stored in RNAlater at -80 degrees C until RNA extraction and were used to generate the libraries. Peripheral blood was subjected to Ficoll-Hypaque density gradient centrifugation to isolate PBMCs, which were then cryopreserved in liquid nitrogen. This entry belongs to a study of neurological immune-mediated disorders (dated by TCRdb to 2018 to 2020). At the level of the whole study: Peripheral blood TCR-beta repertoires from HTLV-I-associated myelopathy (HAM/TSP) patients, multiple sclerosis patients and healthy controls were compared by UMI-based sequencing. The roughly 110 TCR-beta libraries covered PBMC samples along with longitudinal samples, technical triplicates, and paired sorted CD4+ and CD8+ T-cell subsets. Technical triplicate libraries were sequenced so that the variability in frequency of each individual clone could be precisely calculated. Of the 68 subjects in the cohort, around 14 were HAM/TSP patients, some 34 were multiple sclerosis patients, and roughly 20 were healthy controls.

cDNA synthesis used template-switch 5'RACE with a primer carrying a 10-nucleotide random unique molecular identifier tagging each TCR transcript. Every sequencing run yielded over 200 million TCR-beta sequences covering 15-18 subjects. Total RNA was extracted with the RNeasy kit. The KAPA Real-time Library Amplification kit was used to amplify TCR-beta VDJ regions with primers for the TCR constant region and the 5'RACE anchor. A first PCR added sample indexes and Illumina adaptors, and a second PCR then raised library yield. After Ampure bead purification, the roughly 650 bp TCR product was size-selected on a 2% E-gel SizeSelection system. Before pooling, libraries had their quality checked on a Bioanalyzer, their concentration measured with Qubit, and their quantity determined with the Kapa Library Quantification kit. Libraries were sequenced paired-end 2 x 150 bp on an Illumina HiSeq 2500. To increase sequence diversity, about 25-31% phiX was spiked into each library pool. On the study's bioinformatics: Quality-filtered reads were processed with the UMI-based MiGEC pipeline, which removed over 75% of raw TCR sequences during error correction. VDJ genes were aligned to IMGT germline references, and each clonotype was defined by a unique CDR3 amino acid sequence together with V-J genes. Clonal expansion, Shannon diversity and CDR3 relatedness (CalcPairwiseDistances, ClusterSamples) were evaluated with VDJtools, and phylogenetic trees were built with CLCbio workbench. Clones with at least 8 unique UMIs were defined as expanded, with this threshold being based on coefficient-of-variation modelling across technical triplicates. TCRdb's own reprocessing of the public reads used fastp at Q25 and MiXCR and kept productive beta chains. Here each entry gathers all rows of one CDR3 protein and keeps the most common genes and DNA. The V and J calls shown here were made by TCRdb, not taken from the authors' results. The sample has about 38,000 distinct CDR3 sequences on record, around 10% of them singletons. The ten biggest clones cover roughly 4% of the sample.

Overall study results and their limits: TCR clonal expansion was highest in HAM/TSP patients and lowest in MS patients, with MS patients falling below even healthy controls. Across subjects, expanded clones never shared an identical CDR3 amino acid sequence, which suggests that the TCR-beta repertoires in every group were private.

The origin of this receptor is a man in his 60s with HTLV-1-associated myelopathy (HAM/TSP). The specimen was PBMCs. This chain is built from TRBV28 and TRBJ1-4, with no confident D gene call. The DNA is TGTGCCAGCAGTTTGGAGAGGAGAAACAATGAAAAACTGTTTTTT. It codes for CASSLERRNNEKLFF.